Listed here are 3 T cell receptor beta chains from one sample, sequenced in a study of metastatic and nonmetastatic thyroid tumors. MiXCR was used by TCRdb to re-call the PCR reads. The table has some 8,800 clones, around 40% seen once; the top ten hold 25% to 35%. Patients were all untreated before their thyroid surgery. Sequencing used tumor tissue. Source of these receptors: a male donor with papillary thyroid cancer or a benign thyroid nodule (not recorded which). Some clones in this sample may be carry-over from other donors' samples.

This clone was picked up a small number of times. The V gene is TRBV11-2, the J gene TRBJ2-3; no clear D gene. Per the germline V gene, CDR1 is SGHAT and CDR2 is FQNNGV. V was trimmed by 8 bases and J by 2 bases, leaving 20 bases between them. The CDR3 is made up of 16 amino acids. The CDR3 is CASGIGGGTYTDTQYF. As DNA, the CDR3 is TGTGCCAGCGGCATTGGTGGCGGAACATACACAGATACGCAGTATTTT.

This clone was counted a few times. The V and J genes are TRBV15 and TRBJ1-5; 8 bases are a match to TRBD1. V was pared by 3 bases and J by 6 bases, with 7 bases of the junction left unmatched. This CDR3 region has 15 residues. The germline V gene encodes CDR1 LNHNV and CDR2 YYDKDF (reference sequence). The CDR3 DNA sequence: TGTGCCACCAGCAGCCCGGGCAGGGGGCTTCAGCCCCAGCATTTT. Its translation: CATSSPGRGLQPQHF.

This clone was seen a handful of times. A much larger clone sits a single nucleotide away, making a read error possible. The chain joins TRBV7-9 to TRBJ1-1; D gene unclear. CDR3 length equals 8 residues. Germline-derived CDR1 and CDR2 are SEHNR and FQNEAQ (reference sequence). The CDR3 loop is CSLYGAFF. The CDR3 bases are TGTAGCCTTTATGGAGCTTTCTTT.